The entry below gives a single T cell receptor beta chain sequence along with its context. Its antigen remains unknown. Donors were Caucasian adults residing in Nashville, Tennessee, USA. Every subset had its genomic DNA shared out evenly among several immunoSEQ plates. The repertoire was sequenced with immunoSEQ multiplex PCR; TCRdb's copy has only in-frame clones and lacks some. The sample yields around 980,000 clones, 78% seen once. These data come from a study of shared clonotypes between healthy human individuals. Study-wide points: The genetic and exposure-history diversity represented was limited by few donors.

Trimming left V 4 bases short and J 4 bases short, with 10 bases between. Germline lookup yields CDR1 SQVTM and CDR2 ANQGSEA. The CDR3 has 13 amino acids. The TCR comes from a man between 18 and 35 years old in good health. Some clones in this sample may be carry-over from other donors' samples. The source material was memory CD4+ T cells from PBMCs. Subset specified: CD45RA-negative fraction. V usage is TRBV29-1 and J usage is TRBJ1-4; D not certain. The CDR3, as DNA: TGCAGCGTTGTCTACAGTTATAATGAAAAACTGTTTTTT. This codes for CSVVYSYNEKLFF.